This T cell receptor (beta chain) was observed in a study of cytomegalovirus exposure and HLA in healthy donors. Notes on this clone: Its antigen is unknown.

General study findings and limits: A link between a missense DCLRE1C variant and TCR beta V- and J-gene trimming emerged from a later analysis. Later work found that TCR association rates differed between HLA loci; DRB1 had the most and HLA-C the fewest. CMV serostatus was the sole immune exposure information available.

Primers: 60 Vbeta forward and 13 Jbeta reverse. The repertoire was sequenced with immunoSEQ multiplex PCR; TCRdb's copy has only in-frame clones and lacks some. The sample records around 190,000 clones, roughly 74% being singletons. V shed 0 bases, J shed 8 bases, and the junction held 18 bases outside the gene matches. The CDR3 contains 18 residues. Germline assignment: CDR1 SGHKS and CDR2 YYEKEE (reference sequence). This TCR derives from a woman younger than 45 in good health and CMV-seropositive. Material for sequencing was PBMCs. The chain links TRBV5-5 to TRBJ2-3, with 7 bases fitting TRBD2. CDR3 DNA: TGTGCCAGCAGCTTGGAACCTAGCGGCACGGGTTACGGCGGTACGCAGTATTTT. Translated: CASSLEPSGTGYGGTQYF.